This passage covers 18 T cell receptor beta chains from one sample sequenced in a study of radiotherapy plus CTLA-4 blockade in lung cancer. The repertoire was sequenced with immunoSEQ multiplex PCR; TCRdb's copy has only in-frame clones and lacks some. The sample yields approximately 60,000 clones, about 80% seen once. This material consisted of peripheral blood, taken from a patient treated with radiotherapy plus ipilimumab. Receptor source: a human donor with non-small cell lung cancer who had a complete response to radiotherapy plus ipilimumab.

This clone occurred once. The chain is built from TRBV5-6 and TRBJ1-1; D remains unclear. The CDR3 extends over 14 amino acids. Looked up from germline, CDR1 is SGHDT and CDR2 is YYEEEE. The V and J ends lost 0 bases and 8 bases respectively, with 14 bases between them. The CDR3: CASSLGVSPAEAFF. CDR3 sequence (DNA): TGTGCCAGCAGCTTGGGAGTCTCCCCGGCCGAAGCTTTCTTT.

The chain joins TRBV2 to TRBJ2-5; 10 nucleotides align to TRBD1. The germline V gene encodes CDR1 SNHLY and CDR2 FYNNEI. V shed 6 bases and J 5 bases; nucleotides not matched to a gene: 6. The CDR3 runs 14 residues. In nucleotides, the CDR3 is TGTGCCAGCAGCGGGACAGGGGCAGTGGAGACCCAGTACTTC. Translation: CASSGTGAVETQYF.

This CDR3 is CASSAGGTDTQYF. CDR3 DNA: TGCGCCAGCAGTGCAGGGGGCACAGATACGCAGTATTTT. The rearrangement joins TRBV10-2 to TRBJ2-3, with D perhaps TRBD1 (6 bases). This CDR3 region has 13 residues. CDR1 and CDR2 from the germline V gene are WSHSY and SAAADI. Trimming removed 4 bases at V and 1 base at J, with 6 bases between.

This chain joins TRBV27 and TRBJ1-2, with TRBD1 matching 7 bases. The germline V gene has CDR1 MNHEY and CDR2 SMNVEV (reference sequence). The CDR3 runs to 14 residues. V was pared by 3 bases and J by 4 bases, with 5 bases of the junction left unmatched. CDR3 nucleotides: TGTGCCAGCAGTTTGGGACAGCGTGGCTATGGCTACACCTTC. It translates to CASSLGQRGYGYTF.

The J gene is TRBJ2-3, the V gene TRBV7-2, with a possible D match to TRBD2 (7 bases). In germline, CDR1 is SGHTA, CDR2 FQGNSA. V was clipped by 2 bases and J by 2 bases, with 17 bases between them. The CDR3 loop spans 17 amino acids. CDR3 sequence reads: CASSLRSGRGYTDTQYF. The CDR3, as DNA: TGTGCCAGCAGCTTAAGGAGTGGGAGGGGGTACACAGATACGCAGTATTTT.

This chain connects TRBV5-4 to TRBJ1-2; 8 nucleotides line up with TRBD1. V was pared by 0 bases and J by 4 bases, with 8 bases of the junction left unmatched. Germline V gene lookup returns CDR1 SGHNT and CDR2 YYREEE (reference sequence). This CDR3 has 16 amino acids. CDR3 sequence: CASSLGGDRRRYGYTF. The CDR3 nucleotides read TGTGCCAGCAGCTTGGGGGGGGACAGGAGACGCTATGGCTACACCTTC.

The genes are TRBV7-9 and TRBJ1-5, with D possibly TRBD1 on 5 matching bases. CDR3 length: 15 residues. With 4 bases removed from V and 4 bases from J, the gap between germline ends came to 14 bases. CDR1 and CDR2 (germline): SEHNR, FQNEAQ (reference sequence). CDR3 in amino acids: CASSSGGDPNQPQHF. The CDR3 nucleotides are TGTGCCAGCAGCTCCGGAGGGGATCCGAATCAGCCCCAGCATTTT.

The chain recombines TRBV6-5 with TRBJ2-1, with 11 bases lining up with TRBD1. Losses at the gene ends were 5 bases for V and 4 bases for J; bases not matched to a gene: 4. From germline, CDR1 is MNHEY and CDR2 SVGAGI. This CDR3 region has 15 residues. CDR3 DNA sequence: TGTGCCAGCAGTCACGGGACAGGGGGATACAATGAGCAGTTCTTC. Translated, it gives CASSHGTGGYNEQFF.

This chain joins TRBV11-2 and TRBJ1-2; 7 bases are shared with TRBD1. The CDR3 sequence is 15 residues long. Germline V lookup: CDR1 SGHAT, CDR2 FQNNGV. J lost 2 bases, V lost 6 bases, and 9 bases had no gene match. Here the CDR3 DNA reads TGTGCCAGCAGGGGCGGGACAGACTGGAACTATGGCTACACCTTC. Translating gives CASRGGTDWNYGYTF.

V usage is TRBV5-8 and J usage is TRBJ1-5; TRBD1 agrees at 7 bases. CDR3 length: 14 residues. Unmatched junction bases numbered 6, after V lost 3 bases and J lost 6 bases. CDR1 and CDR2 (germline): SGHTS, YDEGEE. CDR3 in amino acids: CASSSLRQGQPQHF. CDR3 sequence (DNA): TGTGCCAGCAGCTCCCTCCGACAGGGTCAGCCCCAGCATTTT.

The genes are TRBV18 and TRBJ2-1; weak D call: TRBD2 (6 bases). The CDR3 has 15 residues. Trimming removed 3 bases from V and 10 bases from J, with 19 bases in between. Germline V gene sequence: CDR1 KGHSH, CDR2 LQKENI. In DNA form, the CDR3 reads TGTGCCAGCTCACCGAACGGGAGTCCCCAAAACGAGCAGTTCTTC. It encodes CASSPNGSPQNEQFF.

The J gene is TRBJ2-5, the V gene TRBV7-2, with D hard to call. CDR3 length: 15 amino acids. In germline, CDR1 is SGHTA, CDR2 FQGNSA. V was cut by 1 base and J by 4 bases, with 13 bases left in between. CDR3 sequence (DNA): TGTGCCAGCAGCTTAGAAAGGGCCCGAGGAGAGACCCAGTACTTC. It translates to CASSLERARGETQYF.

This clone was counted a few times. Mismatch with germline at one junction end may stem from a read error. V usage is TRBV11-3 and J usage is TRBJ1-1; maybe TRBD1 (6 bases). Germline V CDR1 and CDR2: SGHNT, YENEEA. This CDR3 is 14 amino acids long. CDR3 coding DNA: TGTGCCAGCAGCCAAGGGGGGGGGACTGGAAGCTTTATCTTT. As protein: CASSQGGGTGSFIF.

The chain combines TRBV7-6 with TRBJ2-5, with 8 bases matching TRBD1. CDR3 length: 18 amino acids. The V gene's germline CDR1 is SGHVS and CDR2 FNYEAQ. Trimming removed 1 base from V and 1 base from J; junction bases left unmatched: 11. CDR3: CASSLVTPQGAVQETQYF. The CDR3 DNA sequence: TGTGCCAGCAGCTTAGTTACTCCCCAGGGGGCCGTCCAAGAGACCCAGTACTTC. The complete variable domain, with remaining parts taken from reference TRBV7-6 and TRBJ2-5, reads GAGVSQSPRYKVTKRGQDVALRCDPISGHVSLYWYRQALGQGPEFLTYFNYEAQQDKSGLPNDRFSAERPEGSISTLTIQRTEQRDSAMYRCASSLVTPQGAVQETQYFGPGTRLLVL.

The genes are TRBV19 and TRBJ1-1; D call uncertain. The CDR3 contains 13 residues. Germline CDR1 is LNHDA and CDR2 is SQIVND (reference sequence). Trimming shortened V by 7 bases and J by 6 bases, and 15 bases separated the two germline ends. The CDR3 DNA is TGTGCCAGTACACCGAAGGGTCTGGCTGAAGCTTTCTTT. Translating gives CASTPKGLAEAFF.

The chain joins TRBV30 to TRBJ1-5; no firm D call. The CDR3 is 15 amino acids. V was pared by 5 bases and J by 2 bases, with 16 bases between. Germline V gene lookup returns CDR1 GTSNPN and CDR2 SVGIG (reference sequence). CDR3 nucleotide sequence: TGTGCCTGGGCCGCGGGGAGAGACGGCAATCAGCCCCAGCATTTT. Amino acid sequence: CAWAAGRDGNQPQHF.

The chain recombines TRBV2 with TRBJ2-5, with 10 bases matching TRBD1. The CDR3 has 15 residues. V shed 6 bases, J shed 5 bases, and the junction held 9 bases outside the gene matches. Germline V gene sequence: CDR1 SNHLY, CDR2 FYNNEI. The CDR3 nucleotides are TGTGCCAGCAGAATGATGACAGGGGGCCTGGAGACCCAGTACTTC. This gives the protein CASRMMTGGLETQYF.

Worth noting for this clone: Other DNA sequences in the same sample also yield this CDR3. The chain links TRBV7-9 to TRBJ2-5; D uncertain. From germline, CDR1 is SEHNR and CDR2 FQNEAQ (reference sequence). CDR3 length: 12 residues. V was trimmed by 5 bases and J by 5 bases, leaving 9 bases between them. CDR3 DNA sequence: TGTGCCAGCAGCATACAAGGGGAGACCCAGTACTTC. This gives the protein CASSIQGETQYF.